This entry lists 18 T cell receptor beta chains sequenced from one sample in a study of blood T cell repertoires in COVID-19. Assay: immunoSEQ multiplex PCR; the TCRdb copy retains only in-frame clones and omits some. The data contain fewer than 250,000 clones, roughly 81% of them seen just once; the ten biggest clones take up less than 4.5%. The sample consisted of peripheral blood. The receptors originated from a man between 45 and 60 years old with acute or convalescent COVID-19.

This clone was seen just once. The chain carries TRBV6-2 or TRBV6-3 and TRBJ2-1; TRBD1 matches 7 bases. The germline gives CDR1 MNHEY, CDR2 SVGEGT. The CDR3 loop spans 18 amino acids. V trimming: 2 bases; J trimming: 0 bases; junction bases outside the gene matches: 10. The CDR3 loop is CASSYDSTGASSYNEQFF. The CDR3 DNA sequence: TGTGCCAGCAGTTACGACTCTACAGGGGCAAGCTCCTACAATGAGCAGTTCTTC.

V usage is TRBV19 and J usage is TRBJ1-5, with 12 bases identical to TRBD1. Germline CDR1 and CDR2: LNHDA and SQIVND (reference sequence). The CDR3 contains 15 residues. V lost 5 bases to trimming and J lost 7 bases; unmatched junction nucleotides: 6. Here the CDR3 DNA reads TGTGCCAGTAGTGCGGGACAGGGGGCCCAACAGCCCCAGCATTTT. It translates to CASSAGQGAQQPQHF.

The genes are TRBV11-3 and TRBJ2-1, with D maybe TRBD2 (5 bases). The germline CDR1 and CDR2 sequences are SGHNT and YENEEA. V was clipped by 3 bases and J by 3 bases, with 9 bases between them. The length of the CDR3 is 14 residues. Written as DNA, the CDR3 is TGTGCCAGCAGCTTCCCGGGAAACTACAATGAGCAGTTCTTC. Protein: CASSFPGNYNEQFF.

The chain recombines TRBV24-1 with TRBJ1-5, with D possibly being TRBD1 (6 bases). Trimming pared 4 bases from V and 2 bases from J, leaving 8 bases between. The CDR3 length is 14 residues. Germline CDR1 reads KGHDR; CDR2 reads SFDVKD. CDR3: CATSEGHRNQPQHF. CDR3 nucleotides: TGTGCCACCAGTGAGGGACACCGCAATCAGCCCCAGCATTTT.

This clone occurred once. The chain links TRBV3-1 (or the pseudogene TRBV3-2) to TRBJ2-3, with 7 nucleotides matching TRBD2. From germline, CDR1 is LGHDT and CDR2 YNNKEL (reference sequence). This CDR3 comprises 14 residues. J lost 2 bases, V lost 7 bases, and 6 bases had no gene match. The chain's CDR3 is CASNRAGNTDTQYF. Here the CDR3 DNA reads TGTGCCAGCAACAGAGCGGGAAACACAGATACGCAGTATTTT.

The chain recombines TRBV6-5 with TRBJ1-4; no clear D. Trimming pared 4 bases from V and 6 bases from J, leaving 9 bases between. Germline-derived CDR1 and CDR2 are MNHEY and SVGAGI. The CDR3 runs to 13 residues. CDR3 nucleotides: TGTGCCAGCAGTTCTGGGCAGGATGAAAAACTGTTTTTT. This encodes CASSSGQDEKLFF.

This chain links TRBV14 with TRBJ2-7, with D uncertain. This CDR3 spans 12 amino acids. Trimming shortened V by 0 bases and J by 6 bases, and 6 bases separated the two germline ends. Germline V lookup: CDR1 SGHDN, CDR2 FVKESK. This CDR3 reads CASSQDSLEQYF. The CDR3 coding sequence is TGTGCCAGCAGCCAAGATTCCCTCGAGCAGTACTTC.

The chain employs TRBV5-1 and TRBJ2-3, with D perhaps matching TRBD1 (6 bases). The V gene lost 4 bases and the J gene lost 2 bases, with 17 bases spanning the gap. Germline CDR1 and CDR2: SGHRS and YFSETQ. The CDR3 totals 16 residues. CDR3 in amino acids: CASSVLTGTPTDTQYF. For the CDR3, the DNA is TGCGCCAGCAGCGTACTCACCGGGACACCCACAGATACGCAGTATTTT.

This chain's CDR3 is CASSLGQGPSYEQYF. DNA for the CDR3: TGCGCCAGCAGCCTGGGACAGGGGCCATCCTACGAGCAGTACTTC. The rearrangement joins TRBV4-1 to TRBJ2-7, with TRBD1 matching 10 bases. Germline trimming cut 4 bases from V and 1 base from J; bases unmatched to any gene: 4. The CDR3 runs to 15 residues. Per germline, CDR1 MGHRA and CDR2 YSYEKL.

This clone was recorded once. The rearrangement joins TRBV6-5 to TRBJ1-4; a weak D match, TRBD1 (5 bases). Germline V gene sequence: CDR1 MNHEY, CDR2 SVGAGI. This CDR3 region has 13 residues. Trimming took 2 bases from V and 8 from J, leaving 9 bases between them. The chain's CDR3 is CASSYGGTEKLFF. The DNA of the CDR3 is TGTGCCAGCAGTTACGGGGGGACCGAAAAACTGTTTTTT.

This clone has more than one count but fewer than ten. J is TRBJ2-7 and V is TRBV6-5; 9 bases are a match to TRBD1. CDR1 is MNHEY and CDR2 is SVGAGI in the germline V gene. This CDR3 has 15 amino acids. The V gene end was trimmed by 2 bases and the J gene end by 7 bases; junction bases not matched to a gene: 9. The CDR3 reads CASSYRGTGFLEQYF. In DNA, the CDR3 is TGTGCCAGCAGTTACAGGGGGACAGGGTTCCTGGAGCAGTACTTC.

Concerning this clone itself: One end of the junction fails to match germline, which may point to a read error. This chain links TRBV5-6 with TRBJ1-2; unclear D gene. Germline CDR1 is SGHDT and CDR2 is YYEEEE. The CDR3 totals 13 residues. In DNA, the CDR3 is TGTGCCAGCACCTTGGCAGACTCCTATGGCTACACCTTC. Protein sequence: CASTLADSYGYTF.

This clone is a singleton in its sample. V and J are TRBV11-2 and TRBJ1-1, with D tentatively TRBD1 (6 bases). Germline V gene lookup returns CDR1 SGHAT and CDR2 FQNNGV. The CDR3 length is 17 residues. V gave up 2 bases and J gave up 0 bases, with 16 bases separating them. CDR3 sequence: CASSLKGQGLVNTEAFF. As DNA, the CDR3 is TGTGCCAGCAGCTTAAAGGGGCAGGGGCTAGTGAACACTGAAGCTTTCTTT. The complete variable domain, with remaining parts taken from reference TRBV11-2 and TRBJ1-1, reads EAGVAQSPRYKIIEKRQSVAFWCNPISGHATLYWYQQILGQGPKLLIQFQNNGVVDDSQLPKDRFSAERLKGVDSTLKIQPAKLEDSAVYLCASSLKGQGLVNTEAFFGQGTRLTVV.

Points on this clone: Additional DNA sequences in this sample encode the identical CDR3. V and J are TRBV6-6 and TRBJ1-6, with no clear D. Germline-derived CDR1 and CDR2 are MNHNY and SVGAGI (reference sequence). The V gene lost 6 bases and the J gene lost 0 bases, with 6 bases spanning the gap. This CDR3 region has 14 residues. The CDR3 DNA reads TGTGCCAGCAGAGGGAGCTCCTATAATTCACCCCTCCACTTT. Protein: CASRGSSYNSPLHF.

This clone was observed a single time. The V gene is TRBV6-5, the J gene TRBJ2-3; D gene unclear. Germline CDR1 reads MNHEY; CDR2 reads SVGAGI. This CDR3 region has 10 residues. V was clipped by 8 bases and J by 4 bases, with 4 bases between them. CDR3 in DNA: TGTGCCAGCCTCCCAGATACGCAGTATTTT. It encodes CASLPDTQYF.

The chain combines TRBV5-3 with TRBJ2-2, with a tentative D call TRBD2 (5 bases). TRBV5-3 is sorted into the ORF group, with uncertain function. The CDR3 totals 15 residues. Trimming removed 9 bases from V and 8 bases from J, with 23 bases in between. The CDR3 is CAKAEGPPRRGELFF. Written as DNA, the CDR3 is TGTGCCAAAGCCGAGGGCCCCCCGCGCAGGGGGGAGCTGTTTTTT.

CDR3 sequence reads: CASQGARQPQHF. CDR3 DNA: TGTGCCAGCCAGGGGGCTAGGCAGCCCCAGCATTTT. The chain employs TRBV18 and TRBJ1-5; 8 bases are a match to TRBD1. The ends lost 8 bases at V and 7 bases at J; junction bases unmatched: 4. The CDR3 covers 12 residues. CDR1 and CDR2 from the germline V gene are KGHSH and LQKENI. Supplemented by reference TRBV18 and TRBJ1-5, the full variable domain reads NAGVMQNPRHLVRRRGQEARLRCSPMKGHSHVYWYRQLPEEGLKFMVYLQKENIIDESGMPKERFSAEFPKEGPSILRIQQVVRGDSAAYFCASQGARQPQHFGDGTRLSIL.

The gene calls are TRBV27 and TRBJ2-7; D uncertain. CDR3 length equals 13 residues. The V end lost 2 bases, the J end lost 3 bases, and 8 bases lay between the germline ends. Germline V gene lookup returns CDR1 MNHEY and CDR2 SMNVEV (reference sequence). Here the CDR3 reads CASSLRENYEQYF. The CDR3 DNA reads TGTGCCAGCAGTTTACGAGAAAACTACGAGCAGTACTTC.